This T cell receptor (beta chain) stems from a study of CD8 T cells in Susac syndrome. The wider study: Intravenous immunoglobulin alone or corticosteroids were being given to patients with Susac syndrome at blood draw, unless they were therapy-naive. Study-level points and caveats: It was in TEMRA cells and active patients that Susac CD8+ clonal expansion peaked.

Worth noting for this clonotype: Its antigen is unidentified.

Roughly 0.45 to 1 ug RNA was reverse transcribed with random hexamers. From the immunoSEQ multiplex PCR reads, TCRdb called clonotypes with MiXCR, one entry per CDR3 protein. The sample records some 130,000 distinct CDR3 sequences, 95% being singletons. CDR3 length equals 15 residues. Trimming cost V 0 bases and J 3 bases, with 12 bases left between them. Germline CDR1 is MGHRA and CDR2 is YSYEKL. TEMRA cells were FACS-enriched, with CD8+ and CD4+ T cells isolated negatively. The chain recombines TRBV4-1 with TRBJ2-7; D is unclear. The sample taken for sequencing was CD8+ T cells from PBMCs. The TCR was taken from a human donor with Susac syndrome. CDR3: CASSQDTTIHYEQYF. In DNA form, the CDR3 reads TGCGCCAGCAGCCAAGATACAACTATCCACTACGAGCAGTACTTC.